This T cell receptor (beta chain) was recovered during a study of metastatic and nonmetastatic thyroid tumors. All patients were untreated before thyroid surgery. Trimming stripped 1 base from V and 2 bases from J, with 10 bases between. This CDR3 spans 15 amino acids. Per the germline V gene, CDR1 is SGHAT and CDR2 is FQDESV (reference sequence). With MiXCR, TCRdb called clones anew from the PCR reads. The data show 35,000 to 40,000 clones, about a fifth seen once. This clone was detected a few times. The sequenced sample consisted of blood. V is TRBV11-1 and J is TRBJ2-3, with D perhaps matching TRBD1 (6 bases). The origin of this receptor is a female donor with papillary thyroid cancer or a benign thyroid nodule (not recorded which). Some clones in this sample may be carry-over from other donors' samples. The CDR3 reads CASSLVTGTTDTQYF. The CDR3 DNA sequence: TGTGCCAGCAGCTTAGTGACAGGTACCACAGATACGCAGTATTTT.